The T cell receptor beta chain under discussion was sequenced for a study of blood T cells in healthy people across ages. Then a second PCR, running roughly 6 to 11 cycles, was carried out with a sample-barcoded 5' primer and a J-beta primer mix. TCRdb re-derived calls from the 5' RACE reads in MiXCR, one entry per CDR3 protein. The table has roughly 1,800,000 distinct CDR3 sequences, less than 50% seen once. The CDR3 extends over 14 amino acids. Germline assignment: CDR1 SGDLS and CDR2 YYNGEE. V gave up 6 bases and J gave up 2 bases, with 13 bases separating them. The clonotype was recovered from a middle-aged woman in good health. V gene TRBV9 combines with J gene TRBJ2-3; a weak D match, TRBD2 (5 bases). Sample: blood. For the CDR3, the DNA is TGTGCCAGCAAGGACTTAATTTACACAGATACGCAGTATTTT. As protein: CASKDLIYTDTQYF.